The present entry profiles one TCR beta chain with its context. The antigen is undetermined. This may be a read error, as it is one base from a much larger clone. The record originates from a study of CD8 T cells in ankylosing spondylitis. Germline V gene lookup returns CDR1 DFQATT and CDR2 SNEGSKA (reference sequence). With 8 bases removed from V and 3 bases from J, the gap between germline ends came to 13 bases. The CDR3 spans 12 residues. Libraries for TCR beta were made by quantitative 5'-RACE with molecular barcodes. TCRdb independently ran MiXCR on the 5' RACE reads; one entry per CDR3 protein. This sample has 100,000 or so distinct CDR3 sequences; roughly 9% occur once, and the top ten carry about 31%. General study results and limits: Significant enrichment of disease-linked clones was reportedly seen in matched ankylosing spondylitis synovial fluid. Typical of ankylosing spondylitis blood, it appeared, was a TCR beta motif of eight highly homologous variants.

This TCR was recovered from a male donor with ankylosing spondylitis. The chain employs TRBV20-1 and TRBJ1-1; D may be TRBD1 (6 bases). The sequencing sample was made of blood, either unsorted or a sorted T cell fraction (not recorded which). Here the CDR3 reads CSSGERDTEAFF. The CDR3 bases are TGCAGTTCAGGGGAGAGGGACACTGAAGCTTTCTTT.